These 8 T cell receptor beta chains came from one sample sequenced in a study of blood T cell repertoires in COVID-19. The method was immunoSEQ multiplex PCR; TCRdb's version includes in-frame clones alone and lacks a portion of them. The top ten hold less than 8% of the sample, which has roughly 210,000 clones, roughly 91% seen once. Sequenced: PBMCs or T cells enriched from blood (not recorded which). The receptors were sampled from a man aged 25 to 40 in a cohort exposed to, infected with or recovered from COVID-19 (not recorded which).

V and J are TRBV2 and TRBJ1-2; no definite D call. Germline CDR1 SNHLY, CDR2 FYNNEI. Trimming took off 10 bases at V and 6 bases at J, with 18 bases between the two ends. The CDR3 loop spans 13 amino acids. The DNA for the CDR3 is TGTGCCACCATCCAAGGAGGGCGAGATGGCTACACCTTC. Protein: CATIQGGRDGYTF.

The CDR3 DNA is TGTGCCAGCAGTATGACAGGGGGTGATCCACAGTTCTTC. Translation gives CASSMTGGDPQFF. This sequence joins TRBV12-3 or TRBV12-4 and TRBJ2-1; 9 bases align to TRBD1. CDR3 size: 13 residues. Trimming cost V 5 bases and J 13 bases; bases outside gene matches: 9.

The chain is built from TRBV6-5 and TRBJ1-1; TRBD1 agrees at 8 bases. J lost 11 bases, V lost 7 bases, and 6 bases had no gene match. In germline, CDR1 is MNHEY, CDR2 SVGAGI. The CDR3 extends over 11 amino acids. The CDR3 region has the DNA TGTGCCAGCATTACGACAGGGGCTGCTTTCTTT. Translated: CASITTGAAFF.

The gene calls are TRBV7-3 and TRBJ2-1; 9 positions match TRBD1. Losses at the gene ends were 3 bases for V and 4 bases for J; bases not matched to a gene: 1. The CDR3 spans 14 residues. Germline V gives CDR1 SGHTA, CDR2 FQGTGA. In DNA, the CDR3 is TGTGCCAGCAGCTTGGGACAGGGATACAATGAGCAGTTCTTC. Translation: CASSLGQGYNEQFF.

CDR3 protein: CASSHIDRLNGEQYF. In DNA form, the CDR3 reads TGCGCCAGCAGCCACATCGACAGGTTAAACGGCGAGCAGTACTTC. The chain employs TRBV4-1 and TRBJ2-7; a possible D gene is TRBD1 (6 bases). V was clipped by 3 bases and J by 6 bases, with 18 bases between them. Germline CDR1 reads MGHRA; CDR2 reads YSYEKL. This CDR3 has 15 residues.

This rearrangement joins TRBV2 to TRBJ2-7; 8 bases are a match to TRBD1. V lost 3 bases, J lost 3 bases, and 7 bases stayed unmatched. Germline V lookup: CDR1 SNHLY, CDR2 FYNNEI. There are 15 residues in the CDR3. DNA of the CDR3: TGTGCCAGCAGTGATCAAGGACAGGGAGGCTACGAGCAGTACTTC. Amino acid sequence: CASSDQGQGGYEQYF.

This clone was seen once. This chain links TRBV4-1 with TRBJ2-2; 8 nucleotides line up with TRBD2. Germline V CDR1 and CDR2: MGHRA, YSYEKL. V shed 0 bases, J shed 6 bases, and the junction held 3 bases outside the gene matches. CDR3 length equals 15 residues. The CDR3 DNA reads as TGCGCCAGCAGCCAAGAGCGGGAGGCGGCCGGGGAGCTGTTTTTT. Its translation: CASSQEREAAGELFF.

The chain employs TRBV5-6 and TRBJ2-1; perhaps TRBD2 as D (6 bases). CDR3 size: 17 residues. Trimming removed 5 bases at V and 0 bases at J, with 18 bases between. CDR1 and CDR2 from the germline V gene are SGHDT and YYEEEE. The CDR3 DNA is TGTGCCAGCAGGGTGGAGGGTGCCGGGAGCTCCTACAATGAGCAGTTCTTC. Encoded protein: CASRVEGAGSSYNEQFF.